Below are 10 T cell receptor beta chains sequenced from a single sample in a study of control samples from healthy donors and cancer patients. Clones were read by immunoSEQ multiplex PCR, and TCRdb kept only the in-frame ones, dropping some. The sample has 100,000 to 150,000 clones, over 85% seen once. The sample comprised blood. The receptors stem from a man aged 25 to 40 in good health.

The rearrangement joins TRBV27 to TRBJ1-4, with 8 bases identical to TRBD1. With V trimmed by 6 bases and J by 10 bases, 1 base remained unmatched. Per the germline V gene, CDR1 is MNHEY and CDR2 is SMNVEV (reference sequence). This CDR3 has 11 amino acids. For the CDR3, the DNA is TGTGCCAGCAGACAGGGGGTAAAACTGTTTTTT. Amino acids: CASRQGVKLFF. The whole variable domain, remainder taken from reference TRBV27 and TRBJ1-4, is EAQVTQNPRYLITVTGKKLTVTCSQNMNHEYMSWYRQDPGLGLRQIYYSMNVEVTDKGDVPEGYKVSRKEKRNFPLILESPSPNQTSLYFCASRQGVKLFFGSGTQLSVL.

The J gene is TRBJ2-5, the V gene TRBV28, with TRBD2 matching 7 bases. The CDR3 runs 14 residues. V gave up 4 bases and J gave up 1 base; unmatched junction bases: 3. Germline V lookup: CDR1 MDHEN, CDR2 SYDVKM. The CDR3 DNA is TGTGCCAGCAGTTCCGGGGGGTCCCAAGAGACCCAGTACTTC. Protein product: CASSSGGSQETQYF.

CDR3 sequence: CASSLFSGNTEAFF. CDR3 coding DNA: TGTGCCAGCAGCTTATTTTCAGGAAACACTGAAGCTTTCTTT. The gene calls are TRBV7-9 and TRBJ1-1, with unresolved D. Trimming removed 2 bases at V and 2 bases at J, with 9 bases between. This CDR3 contains 14 residues. CDR1 and CDR2 (germline): SEHNR, FQNEAQ (reference sequence).

The V call is TRBV4-1, the J call TRBJ1-5, with TRBD1 as a possible D gene (6 bases). The CDR3 has 14 residues. CDR1 is MGHRA, CDR2 YSYEKL, per germline. V lost 0 bases, J lost 11 bases, and 14 bases lay in between. CDR3: CASSQESRGGSQHF. In DNA form, the CDR3 reads TGCGCCAGCAGCCAAGAGTCGAGAGGGGGTTCCCAGCATTTT.

The genes are TRBV19 and TRBJ2-5; no firm D call. Germline V CDR1 and CDR2: LNHDA, SQIVND (reference sequence). The CDR3 spans 13 residues. Trimming left V 5 bases short and J 2 bases short, with 9 bases between. The CDR3 coding sequence is TGTGCCAGTAGTCGGGTGCCACAAGAGACCCAGTACTTC. Translating gives CASSRVPQETQYF.

The rearrangement joins TRBV11-2 to TRBJ2-7; D is unresolved. CDR1 is SGHAT, CDR2 FQNNGV, per germline. CDR3 length equals 15 residues. V shed 1 base and J shed 6 bases, with 16 bases lying between them. CDR3: CASSLGDLRRGEQYF. CDR3 nucleotide sequence: TGTGCCAGCAGCTTAGGGGATTTGAGGCGTGGCGAGCAGTACTTC.

The CDR3: CASSLEGRDDEQFF. The CDR3 region has the DNA TGCGCCAGCAGCTTGGAGGGCAGGGATGATGAGCAGTTCTTC. The chain has TRBV5-1 and TRBJ2-1, with D perhaps TRBD1 (5 bases). The CDR3 has 14 residues. The ends were cut back, 0 bases at V and 8 bases at J, with 12 bases in the middle. Germline V gene lookup returns CDR1 SGHRS and CDR2 YFSETQ.

The chain carries TRBV3-1 (or the pseudogene TRBV3-2) and TRBJ2-7, with 8 positions matching TRBD2. The CDR3 loop spans 15 amino acids. The V and J ends lost 1 base and 4 bases, in that order; junction bases with no gene match: 6. Germline-derived CDR1 and CDR2 are LGHDT and YNNKEL (reference sequence). CDR3 sequence: CASSQGMASGYEQYF. CDR3 DNA: TGTGCCAGCAGCCAAGGAATGGCTAGCGGGTACGAGCAGTACTTC.

This clone was seen a single time. J is TRBJ1-6 and V is TRBV11-2; D is unresolved. CDR1 and CDR2 from the germline V gene are SGHAT and FQNNGV. This CDR3 is 14 amino acids long. The V end lost 5 bases, the J end lost 6 bases, and 11 bases lay between the germline ends. The CDR3 nucleotides are TGTGCCAGCAGCCCCCAGAGAAGTAATTCACCCCTCCACTTT. Its protein product is CASSPQRSNSPLHF.

The CDR3 nucleotides read TGTGCCAGCAGTGACTCGACTAGCGGGGGAGTTGATACGCAGTATTTT. Protein sequence: CASSDSTSGGVDTQYF. The chain couples TRBV6-4 to TRBJ2-3; the match to TRBD2 covers 12 bases. V was pared by 0 bases and J by 6 bases, with 4 bases of the junction left unmatched. Germline CDR1 MRHNA, CDR2 SNTAGT. The CDR3 sequence is 16 residues long.